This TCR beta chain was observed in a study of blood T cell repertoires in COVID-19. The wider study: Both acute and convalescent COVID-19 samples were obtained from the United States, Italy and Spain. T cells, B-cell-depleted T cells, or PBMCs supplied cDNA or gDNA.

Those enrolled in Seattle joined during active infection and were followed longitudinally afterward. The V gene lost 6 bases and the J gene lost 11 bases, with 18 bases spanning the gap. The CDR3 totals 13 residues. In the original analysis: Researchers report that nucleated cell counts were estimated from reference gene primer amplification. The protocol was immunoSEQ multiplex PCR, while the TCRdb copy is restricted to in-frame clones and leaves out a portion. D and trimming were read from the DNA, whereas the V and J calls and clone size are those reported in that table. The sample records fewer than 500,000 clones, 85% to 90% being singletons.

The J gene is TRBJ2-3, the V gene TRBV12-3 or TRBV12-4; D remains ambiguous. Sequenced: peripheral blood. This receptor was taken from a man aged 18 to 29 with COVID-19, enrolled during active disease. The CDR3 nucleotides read TGTGCCAGCAGGCCGGATCCACTAATCGGGCAGTATTTT. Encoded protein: CASRPDPLIGQYF.